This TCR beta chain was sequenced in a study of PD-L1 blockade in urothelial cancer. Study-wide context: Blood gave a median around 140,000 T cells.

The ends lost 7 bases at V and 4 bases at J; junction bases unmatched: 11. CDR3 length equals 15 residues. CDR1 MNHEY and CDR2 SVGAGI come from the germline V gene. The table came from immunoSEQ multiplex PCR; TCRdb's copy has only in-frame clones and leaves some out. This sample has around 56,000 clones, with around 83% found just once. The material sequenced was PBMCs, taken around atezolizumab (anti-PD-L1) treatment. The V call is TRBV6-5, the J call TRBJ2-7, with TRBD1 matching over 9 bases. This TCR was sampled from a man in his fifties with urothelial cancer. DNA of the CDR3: TGTGCCAGCACCGACCTAACAGGGGGCGTGTACGAGCAGTACTTC. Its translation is CASTDLTGGVYEQYF.